The TCR beta chain under discussion was sequenced for a study of blood T cell repertoires in COVID-19. Overall study: The United States, Italy and Spain were the sources of the acute and convalescent COVID-19 samples. Nucleic acid was either cDNA or gDNA, and it came from T cells, B-cell-depleted T cells, or PBMCs.

Authors' analysis steps: Reference gene primers were amplified, and this amplification served to estimate nucleated cell counts. Assay used: immunoSEQ multiplex PCR; TCRdb lists only in-frame clones, some missing. Clone size and V and J calls were adopted from that table, with D and trimming inferred from the DNA. The profile shows roughly 35,000 clones, about 90% of them singletons. Germline V gives CDR1 DFQATT, CDR2 SNEGSKA (reference sequence). The CDR3 has 14 residues. V shed 3 bases, J shed 6 bases, and the junction held 8 bases outside the gene matches. The receptor comes from a man aged 60-69 years with active COVID-19. The sequencing input was peripheral blood. The chain couples TRBV20-1 to TRBJ2-1, with 7 bases identical to TRBD2. CDR3 protein: CSASSGGSLNEQFF. The DNA of the CDR3 is TGCAGTGCTAGTTCTGGCGGGAGCCTCAATGAGCAGTTCTTC.